This paragraph reports one TCR beta chain. The antigen remains unidentified. These data originate in a study of T cells after posttransplantation cyclophosphamide. General observations from the study: Blood and skin or GI T cell repertoires showed limited TRB overlap. Donor CD8+ memory clones often dominated recipient blood repertoires at later times. TRB clonality was highly associated with recipient CMV seropositivity and reactivation.

J lost 2 bases, V lost 6 bases, and 7 bases had no gene match. The CDR3 extends over 15 amino acids. Looked up from germline, CDR1 is ENHRY and CDR2 is SYGVKD. Sequenced by immunoSEQ multiplex PCR; TCRdb stores in-frame clones only, minus some. The sample includes tens of thousands of clones, around 84% seen only once; the top ten take 2.8%. The sequencing input was PBMCs. This sequence joins TRBV10-3 and TRBJ2-7, with 10 bases matching TRBD1. This clonotype was obtained from a young man with a blood cancer, CMV-positive, and with a related stem cell donor. Here the CDR3 reads CAIRKDRGSPYEQYF. DNA for the CDR3: TGTGCCATCAGGAAGGACAGGGGGTCCCCCTACGAGCAGTACTTC.